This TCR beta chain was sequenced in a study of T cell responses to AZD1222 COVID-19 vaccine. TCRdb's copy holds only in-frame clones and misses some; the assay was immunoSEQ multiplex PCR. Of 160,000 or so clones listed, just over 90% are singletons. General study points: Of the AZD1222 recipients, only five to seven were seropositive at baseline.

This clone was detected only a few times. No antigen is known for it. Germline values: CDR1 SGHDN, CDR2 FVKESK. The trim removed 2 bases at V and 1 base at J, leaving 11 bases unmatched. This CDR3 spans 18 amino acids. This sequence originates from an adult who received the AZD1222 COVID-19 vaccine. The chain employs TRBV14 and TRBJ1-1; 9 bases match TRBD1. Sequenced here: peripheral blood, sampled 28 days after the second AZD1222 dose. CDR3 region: CASSQRRDRVTKNTEAFF. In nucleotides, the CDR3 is TGTGCCAGCAGCCAAAGACGGGACAGGGTAACAAAGAACACTGAAGCTTTCTTT.